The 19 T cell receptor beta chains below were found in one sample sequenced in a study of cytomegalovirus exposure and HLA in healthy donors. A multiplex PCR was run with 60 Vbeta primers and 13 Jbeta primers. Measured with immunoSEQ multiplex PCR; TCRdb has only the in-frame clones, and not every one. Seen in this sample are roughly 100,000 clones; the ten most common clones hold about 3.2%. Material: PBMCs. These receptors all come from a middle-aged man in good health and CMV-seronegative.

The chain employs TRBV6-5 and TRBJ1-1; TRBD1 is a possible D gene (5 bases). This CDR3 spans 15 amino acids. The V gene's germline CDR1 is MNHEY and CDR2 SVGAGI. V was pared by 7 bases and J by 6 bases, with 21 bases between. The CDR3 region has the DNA TGTGCCAGCACCAAGGCCGGGACTGGGCAAGCTGAAGCTTTCTTT. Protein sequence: CASTKAGTGQAEAFF.

CDR3 sequence: CSARDYNYGYTF. In nucleotides, the CDR3 is TGCAGCGCCCGGGACTATAACTATGGCTACACCTTC. The chain combines TRBV29-1 with TRBJ1-2, with TRBD1 as a possible D gene (5 bases). Between the trimmed V and J ends, which lost 7 bases and 1 base, there was a span of 10 bases. CDR1 is SQVTM, CDR2 ANQGSEA, per germline. CDR3 length equals 12 residues.

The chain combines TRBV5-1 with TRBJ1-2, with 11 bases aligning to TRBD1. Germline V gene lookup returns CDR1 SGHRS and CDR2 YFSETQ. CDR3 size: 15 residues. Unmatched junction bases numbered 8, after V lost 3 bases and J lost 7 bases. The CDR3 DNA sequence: TGCGCCAGCAGCTCCCAATCCGGGACAGGGGGTGGCTACACCTTC. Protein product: CASSSQSGTGGGYTF. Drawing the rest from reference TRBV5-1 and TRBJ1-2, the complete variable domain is KAGVTQTPRYLIKTRGQQVTLSCSPISGHRSVSWYQQTPGQGLQFLFEYFSETQRNKGNFPGRFSGRQFSNSRSEMNVSTLELGDSALYLCASSSQSGTGGGYTFGSGTRLTVV.

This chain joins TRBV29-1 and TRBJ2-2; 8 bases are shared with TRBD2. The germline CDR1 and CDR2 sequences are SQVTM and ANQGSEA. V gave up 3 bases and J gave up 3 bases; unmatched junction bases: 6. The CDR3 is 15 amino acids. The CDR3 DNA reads TGCAGCGTTGACGGCGGGAGGATCGACACCGGGGAGCTGTTTTTT. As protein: CSVDGGRIDTGELFF.

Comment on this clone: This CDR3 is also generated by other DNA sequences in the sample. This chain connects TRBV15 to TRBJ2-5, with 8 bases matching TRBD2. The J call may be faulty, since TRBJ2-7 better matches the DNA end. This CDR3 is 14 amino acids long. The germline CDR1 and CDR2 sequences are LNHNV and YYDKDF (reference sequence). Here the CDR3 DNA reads TGTGCCACCAGCCTTAGCGGGGACTCCTACGAGCAGTACTTC. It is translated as CATSLSGDSYEQYF.

CDR3 residues: CASSFERNGELFF. As DNA, the CDR3 is TGTGCCAGCAGCTTCGAGCGGAACGGGGAGCTGTTTTTT. This sequence joins TRBV7-6 and TRBJ2-2; the D gene is possibly TRBD2 (5 bases). The CDR3 loop spans 13 amino acids. The V gene's germline CDR1 is SGHVS and CDR2 FNYEAQ. Trimming removed 3 bases at V and 7 bases at J, with 9 bases between.

Here the CDR3 reads CASSYSTSVEGEQFF. Written as DNA, the CDR3 is TGTGCCAGCAGTTACAGCACCTCAGTTGAGGGTGAGCAGTTCTTC. The chain uses TRBV6-5 and TRBJ2-1; a weak D match, TRBD2 (5 bases). Germline V gene sequence: CDR1 MNHEY, CDR2 SVGAGI. V was trimmed by 2 bases and J by 9 bases, leaving 17 bases between them. The CDR3 runs 15 residues.

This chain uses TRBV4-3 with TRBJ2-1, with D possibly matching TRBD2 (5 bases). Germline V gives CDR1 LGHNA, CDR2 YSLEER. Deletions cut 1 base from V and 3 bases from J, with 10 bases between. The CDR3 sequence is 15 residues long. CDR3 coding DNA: TGCGCCAGCAGCCAAGTCGATAGCGACTACAATGAGCAGTTCTTC. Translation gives CASSQVDSDYNEQFF.

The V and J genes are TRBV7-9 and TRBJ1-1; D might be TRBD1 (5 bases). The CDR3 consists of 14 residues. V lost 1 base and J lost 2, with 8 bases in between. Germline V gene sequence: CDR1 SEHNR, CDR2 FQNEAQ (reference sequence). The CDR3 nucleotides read TGTGCCAGCAGCTTAGTAGGGGTTAACACTGAAGCTTTCTTT. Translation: CASSLVGVNTEAFF.

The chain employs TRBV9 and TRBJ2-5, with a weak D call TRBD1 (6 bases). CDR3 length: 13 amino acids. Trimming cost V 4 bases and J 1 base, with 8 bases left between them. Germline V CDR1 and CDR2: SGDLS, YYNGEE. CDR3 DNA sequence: TGTGCCAGCAGCATGACAGGCCAAGAGACCCAGTACTTC. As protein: CASSMTGQETQYF.

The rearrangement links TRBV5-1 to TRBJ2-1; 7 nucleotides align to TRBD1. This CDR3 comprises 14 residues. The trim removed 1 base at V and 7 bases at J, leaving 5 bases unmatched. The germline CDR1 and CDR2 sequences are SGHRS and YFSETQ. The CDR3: CASSLQGRGNEQFF. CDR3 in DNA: TGCGCCAGCAGCTTGCAGGGCAGGGGGAATGAGCAGTTCTTC.

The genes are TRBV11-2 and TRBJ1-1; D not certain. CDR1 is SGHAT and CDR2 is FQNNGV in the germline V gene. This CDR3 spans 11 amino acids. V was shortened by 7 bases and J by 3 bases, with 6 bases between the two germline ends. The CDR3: CASTRDTEAFF. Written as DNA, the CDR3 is TGTGCCAGCACCCGGGACACTGAAGCTTTCTTT.

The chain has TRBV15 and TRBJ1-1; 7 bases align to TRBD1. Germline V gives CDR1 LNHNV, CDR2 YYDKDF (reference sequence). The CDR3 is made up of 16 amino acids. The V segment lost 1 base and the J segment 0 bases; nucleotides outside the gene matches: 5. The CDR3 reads CATSRGSGQMNTEAFF. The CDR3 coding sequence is TGTGCCACCAGCAGAGGATCGGGACAGATGAACACTGAAGCTTTCTTT.

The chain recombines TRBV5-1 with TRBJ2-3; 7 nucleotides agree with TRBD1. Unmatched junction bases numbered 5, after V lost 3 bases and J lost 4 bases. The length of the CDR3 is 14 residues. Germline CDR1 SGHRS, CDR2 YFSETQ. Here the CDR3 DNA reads TGCGCCAGCAGCTCAGGACAGGAGCCAGATACGCAGTATTTT. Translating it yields CASSSGQEPDTQYF.

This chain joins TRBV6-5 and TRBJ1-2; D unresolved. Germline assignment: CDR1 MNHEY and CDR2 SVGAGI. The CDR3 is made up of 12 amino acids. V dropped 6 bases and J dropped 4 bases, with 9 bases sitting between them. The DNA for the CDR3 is TGTGCCAGCAGCTCGGGTCTCTATGGCTACACCTTC. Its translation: CASSSGLYGYTF.

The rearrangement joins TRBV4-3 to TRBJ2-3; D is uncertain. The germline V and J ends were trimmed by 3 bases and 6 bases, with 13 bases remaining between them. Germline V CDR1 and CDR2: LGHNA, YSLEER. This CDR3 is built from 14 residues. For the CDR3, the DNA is TGCGCCAGCAGCCATAGATACGCCGGGGATACGCAGTATTTT. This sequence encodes CASSHRYAGDTQYF.

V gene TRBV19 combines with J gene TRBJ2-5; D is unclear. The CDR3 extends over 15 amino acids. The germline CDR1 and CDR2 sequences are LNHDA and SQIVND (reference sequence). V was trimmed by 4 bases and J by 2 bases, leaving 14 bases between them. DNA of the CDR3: TGTGCCAGTAGTAGAGCACGACAACCGCAAGAGACCCAGTACTTC. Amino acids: CASSRARQPQETQYF. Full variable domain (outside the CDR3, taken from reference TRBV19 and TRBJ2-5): DGGITQSPKYLFRKEGQNVTLSCEQNLNHDAMYWYRQDPGQGLRLIYYSQIVNDFQKGDIAEGYSVSREKKESFPLTVTSAQKNPTAFYLCASSRARQPQETQYFGPGTRLLVL.

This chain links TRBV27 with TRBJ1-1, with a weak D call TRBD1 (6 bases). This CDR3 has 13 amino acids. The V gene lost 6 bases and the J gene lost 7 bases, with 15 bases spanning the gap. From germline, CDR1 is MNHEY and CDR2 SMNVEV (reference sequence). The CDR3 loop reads CASRKTGANEAFF. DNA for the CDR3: TGTGCCAGCAGAAAGACAGGCGCTAATGAAGCTTTCTTT.

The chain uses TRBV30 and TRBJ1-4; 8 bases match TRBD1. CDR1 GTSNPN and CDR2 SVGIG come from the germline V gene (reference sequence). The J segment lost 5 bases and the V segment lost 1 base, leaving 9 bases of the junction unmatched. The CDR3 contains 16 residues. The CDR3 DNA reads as TGTGCCTGGAGTGACATATTGGGACAGGAGAATGAAAAACTGTTTTTT. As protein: CAWSDILGQENEKLFF.